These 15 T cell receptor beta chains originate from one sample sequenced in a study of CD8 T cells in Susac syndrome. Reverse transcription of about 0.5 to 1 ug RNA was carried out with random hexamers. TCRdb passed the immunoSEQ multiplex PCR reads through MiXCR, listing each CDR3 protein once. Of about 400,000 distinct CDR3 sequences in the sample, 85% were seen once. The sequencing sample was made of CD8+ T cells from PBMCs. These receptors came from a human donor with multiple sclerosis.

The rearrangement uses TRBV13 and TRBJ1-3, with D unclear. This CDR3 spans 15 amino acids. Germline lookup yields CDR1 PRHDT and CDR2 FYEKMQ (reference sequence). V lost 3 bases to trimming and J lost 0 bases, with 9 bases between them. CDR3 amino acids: CASSFGTSSGNTIYF. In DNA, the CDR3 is TGTGCCAGCAGCTTTGGCACTAGCTCTGGAAACACCATATATTTT.

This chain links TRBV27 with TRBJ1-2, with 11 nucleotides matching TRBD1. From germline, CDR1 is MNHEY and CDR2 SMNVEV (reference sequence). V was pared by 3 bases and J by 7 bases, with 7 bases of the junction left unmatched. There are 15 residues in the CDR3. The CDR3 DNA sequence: TGTGCCAGCAGTTTTGGACAGGGGGCGTATGCTGGCTACACCTTC. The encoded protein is CASSFGQGAYAGYTF.

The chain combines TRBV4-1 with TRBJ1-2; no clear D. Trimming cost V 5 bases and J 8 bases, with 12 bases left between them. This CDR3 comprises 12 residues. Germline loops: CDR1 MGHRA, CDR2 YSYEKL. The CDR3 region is CASSTNLGGYTF. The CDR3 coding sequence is TGCGCCAGCAGCACCAACCTAGGGGGCTACACCTTC.

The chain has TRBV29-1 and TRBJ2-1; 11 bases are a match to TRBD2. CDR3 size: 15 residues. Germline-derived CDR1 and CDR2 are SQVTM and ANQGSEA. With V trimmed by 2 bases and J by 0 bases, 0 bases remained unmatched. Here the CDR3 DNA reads TGCAGCGTTGAACTAGCGGGAGGCTCCTACAATGAGCAGTTCTTC. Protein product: CSVELAGGSYNEQFF.

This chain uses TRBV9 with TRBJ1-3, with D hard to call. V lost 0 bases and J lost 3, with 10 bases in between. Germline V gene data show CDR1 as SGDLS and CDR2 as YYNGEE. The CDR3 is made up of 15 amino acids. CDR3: CASSVGSGDGNTIYF. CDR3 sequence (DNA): TGTGCCAGCAGCGTAGGGTCTGGGGATGGAAACACCATATATTTT.

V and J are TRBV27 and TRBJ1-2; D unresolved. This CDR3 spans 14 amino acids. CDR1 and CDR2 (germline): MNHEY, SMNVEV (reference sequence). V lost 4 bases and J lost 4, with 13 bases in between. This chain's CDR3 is CASSSRRDGYGYTF. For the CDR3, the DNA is TGTGCCAGCAGTTCCCGAAGGGATGGCTATGGCTACACCTTC.

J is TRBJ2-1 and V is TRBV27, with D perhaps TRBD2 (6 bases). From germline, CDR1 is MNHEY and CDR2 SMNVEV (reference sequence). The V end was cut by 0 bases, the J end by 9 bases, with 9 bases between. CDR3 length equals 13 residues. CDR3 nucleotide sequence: TGTGCCAGCAGTTTATCGATGCGGGGTGAGCAGTTCTTC. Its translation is CASSLSMRGEQFF.

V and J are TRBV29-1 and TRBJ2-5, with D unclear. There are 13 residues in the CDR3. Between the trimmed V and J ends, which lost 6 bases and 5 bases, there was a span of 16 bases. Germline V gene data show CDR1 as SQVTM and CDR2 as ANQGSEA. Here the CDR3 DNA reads TGCAGCGTCCAATTGTGGGGATTGGAGACCCAGTACTTC. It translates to CSVQLWGLETQYF.

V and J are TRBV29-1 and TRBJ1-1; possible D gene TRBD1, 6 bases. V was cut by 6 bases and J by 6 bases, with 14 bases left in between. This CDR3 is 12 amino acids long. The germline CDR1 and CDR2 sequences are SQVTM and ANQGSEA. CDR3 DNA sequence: TGCAGCGTGGAGGGGGGAAACGCTGAAGCTTTCTTT. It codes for CSVEGGNAEAFF.

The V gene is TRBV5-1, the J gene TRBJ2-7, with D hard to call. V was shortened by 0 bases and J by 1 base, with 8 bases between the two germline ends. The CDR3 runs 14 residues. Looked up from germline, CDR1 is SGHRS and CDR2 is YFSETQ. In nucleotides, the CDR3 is TGCGCCAGCAGCTTGGGGTTTGGTTCCTACGAGCAGTACTTC. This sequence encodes CASSLGFGSYEQYF.

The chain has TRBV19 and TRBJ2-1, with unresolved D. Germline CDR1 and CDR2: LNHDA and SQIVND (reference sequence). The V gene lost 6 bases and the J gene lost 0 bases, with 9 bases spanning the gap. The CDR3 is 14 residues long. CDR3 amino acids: CASSPESSYNEQFF. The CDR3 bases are TGTGCCAGTAGCCCTGAGAGCTCCTACAATGAGCAGTTCTTC.

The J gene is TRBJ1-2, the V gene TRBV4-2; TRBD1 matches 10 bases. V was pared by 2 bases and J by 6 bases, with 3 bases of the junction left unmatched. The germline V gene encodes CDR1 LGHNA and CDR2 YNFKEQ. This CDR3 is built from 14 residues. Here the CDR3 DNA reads TGTGCCAGCAGCCAACGACAGGGGGCCCATGGCTACACCTTC. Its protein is CASSQRQGAHGYTF.

CDR3 protein: CSVLGQGGEKLFF. DNA of the CDR3: TGCAGCGTCCTCGGACAGGGGGGTGAAAAACTGTTTTTT. The chain has TRBV29-1 and TRBJ1-4; TRBD1 aligns across 10 bases. Germline V gene data show CDR1 as SQVTM and CDR2 as ANQGSEA. CDR3 length equals 13 residues. Trimming at V came to 6 bases and at J to 7 bases, leaving 5 bases not matched to a gene.

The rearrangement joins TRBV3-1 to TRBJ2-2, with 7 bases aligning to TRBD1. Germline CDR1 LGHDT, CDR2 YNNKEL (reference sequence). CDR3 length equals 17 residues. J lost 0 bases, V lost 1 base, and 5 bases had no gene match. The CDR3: CASSQVGTDTNTGELFF. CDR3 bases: TGTGCCAGCAGCCAAGTAGGGACAGATACGAACACCGGGGAGCTGTTTTTT.

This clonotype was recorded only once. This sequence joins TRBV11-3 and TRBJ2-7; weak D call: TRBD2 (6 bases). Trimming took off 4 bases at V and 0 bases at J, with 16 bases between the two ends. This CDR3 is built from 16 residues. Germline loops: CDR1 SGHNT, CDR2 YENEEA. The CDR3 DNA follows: TGTGCCAGCAGCTATCGGGGAAGCGGGCGCTCCTACGAGCAGTACTTC. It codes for CASSYRGSGRSYEQYF.